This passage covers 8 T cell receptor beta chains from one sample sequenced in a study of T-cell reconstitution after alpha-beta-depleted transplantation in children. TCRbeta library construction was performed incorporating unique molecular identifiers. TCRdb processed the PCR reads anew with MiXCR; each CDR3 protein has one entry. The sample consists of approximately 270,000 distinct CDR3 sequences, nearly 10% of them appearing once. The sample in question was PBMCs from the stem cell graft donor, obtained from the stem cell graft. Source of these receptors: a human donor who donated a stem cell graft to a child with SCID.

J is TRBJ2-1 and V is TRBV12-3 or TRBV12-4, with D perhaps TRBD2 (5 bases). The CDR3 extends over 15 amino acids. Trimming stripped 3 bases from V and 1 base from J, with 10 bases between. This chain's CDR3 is CASSFLSESYNEQFF. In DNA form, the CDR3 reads TGTGCCAGCAGTTTTCTTAGCGAATCCTACAATGAGCAGTTCTTC.

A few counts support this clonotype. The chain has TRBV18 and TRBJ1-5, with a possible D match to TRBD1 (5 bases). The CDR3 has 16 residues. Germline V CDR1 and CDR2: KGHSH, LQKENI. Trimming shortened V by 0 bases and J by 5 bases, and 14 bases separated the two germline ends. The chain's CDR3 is CASSPPNGGYDQPQHF. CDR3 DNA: TGTGCCAGCTCACCACCAAATGGGGGTTATGATCAGCCCCAGCATTTT.

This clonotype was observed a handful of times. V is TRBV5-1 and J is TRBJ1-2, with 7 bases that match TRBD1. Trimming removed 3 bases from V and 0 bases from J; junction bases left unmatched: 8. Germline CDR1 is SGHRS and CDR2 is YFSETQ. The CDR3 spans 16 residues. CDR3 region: CASSSKPDRSNYGYTF. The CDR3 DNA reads TGCGCCAGCAGCTCGAAACCGGACAGGTCTAACTATGGCTACACCTTC.

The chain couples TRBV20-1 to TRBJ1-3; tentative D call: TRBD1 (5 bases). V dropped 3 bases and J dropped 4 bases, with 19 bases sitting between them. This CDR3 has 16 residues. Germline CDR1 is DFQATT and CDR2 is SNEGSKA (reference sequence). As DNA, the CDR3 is TGCAGTGCTAGCGGCATTCAAGGGGCTTGGGGAAACACCATATATTTT. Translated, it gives CSASGIQGAWGNTIYF.

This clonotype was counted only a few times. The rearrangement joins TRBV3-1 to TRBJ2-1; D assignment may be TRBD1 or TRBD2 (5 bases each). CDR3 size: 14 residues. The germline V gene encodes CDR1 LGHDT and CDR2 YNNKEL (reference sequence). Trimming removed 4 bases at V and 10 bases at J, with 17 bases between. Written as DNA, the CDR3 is TGTGCCAGCAGCCCGACCCTCCGGGGCGAAGAGCAGTTCTTC. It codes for CASSPTLRGEEQFF.

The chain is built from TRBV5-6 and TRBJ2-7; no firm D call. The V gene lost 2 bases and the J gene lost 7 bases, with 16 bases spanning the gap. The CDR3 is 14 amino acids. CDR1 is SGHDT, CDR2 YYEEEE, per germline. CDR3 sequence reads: CASSFLPASEEQYF. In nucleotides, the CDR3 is TGTGCCAGCAGCTTTCTTCCGGCTTCTGAAGAGCAGTACTTC.

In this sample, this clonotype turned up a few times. The CDR3 DNA reads as TGCGCCAGTCGGACAGGACCAAGCACAGATACGCAGTATTTT. Its protein product is CASRTGPSTDTQYF. V and J are TRBV10-2 and TRBJ2-3, with 7 nucleotides matching TRBD1. The junction had 6 bases not matched to a gene; V was cut back by 9 bases and J by 0 bases. The CDR3 totals 14 residues. From germline, CDR1 is WSHSY and CDR2 SAAADI.

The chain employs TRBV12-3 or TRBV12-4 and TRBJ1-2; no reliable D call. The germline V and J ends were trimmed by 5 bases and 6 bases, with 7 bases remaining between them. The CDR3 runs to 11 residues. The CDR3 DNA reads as TGTGCCAGCAGTCGGCTGGATGGCTACACCTTC. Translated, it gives CASSRLDGYTF.